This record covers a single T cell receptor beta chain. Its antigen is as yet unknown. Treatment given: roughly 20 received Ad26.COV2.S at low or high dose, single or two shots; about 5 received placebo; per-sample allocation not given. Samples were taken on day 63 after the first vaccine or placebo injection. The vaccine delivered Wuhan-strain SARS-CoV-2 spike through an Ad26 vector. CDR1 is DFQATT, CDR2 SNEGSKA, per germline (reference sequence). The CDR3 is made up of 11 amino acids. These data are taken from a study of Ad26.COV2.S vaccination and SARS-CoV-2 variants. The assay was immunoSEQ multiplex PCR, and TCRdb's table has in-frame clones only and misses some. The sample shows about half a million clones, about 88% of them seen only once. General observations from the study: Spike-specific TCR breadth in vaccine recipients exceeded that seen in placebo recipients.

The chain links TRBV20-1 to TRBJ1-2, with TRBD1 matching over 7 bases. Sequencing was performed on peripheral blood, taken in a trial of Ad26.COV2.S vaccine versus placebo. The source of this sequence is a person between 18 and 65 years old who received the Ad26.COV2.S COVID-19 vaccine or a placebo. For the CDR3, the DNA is TGCAGGACCGGGACAGTCTATGGCTACACCTTC. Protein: CRTGTVYGYTF.